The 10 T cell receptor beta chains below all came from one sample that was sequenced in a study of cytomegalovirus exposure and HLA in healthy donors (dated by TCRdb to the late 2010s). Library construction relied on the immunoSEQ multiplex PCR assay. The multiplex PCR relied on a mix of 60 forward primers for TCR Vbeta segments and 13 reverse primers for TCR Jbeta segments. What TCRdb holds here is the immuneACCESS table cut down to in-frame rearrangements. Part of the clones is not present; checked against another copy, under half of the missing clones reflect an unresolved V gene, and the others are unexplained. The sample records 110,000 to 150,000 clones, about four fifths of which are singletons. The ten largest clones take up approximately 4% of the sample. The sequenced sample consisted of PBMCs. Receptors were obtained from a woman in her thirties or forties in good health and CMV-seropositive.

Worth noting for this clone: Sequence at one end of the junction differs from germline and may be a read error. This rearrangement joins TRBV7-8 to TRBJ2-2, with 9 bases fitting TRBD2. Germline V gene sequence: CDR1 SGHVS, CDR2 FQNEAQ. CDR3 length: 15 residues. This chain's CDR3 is CASSLRLAGIGELVF. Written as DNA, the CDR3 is TGTGCCAGCAGCTTACGGCTAGCGGGAATCGGGGAGCTGGTTTTT.

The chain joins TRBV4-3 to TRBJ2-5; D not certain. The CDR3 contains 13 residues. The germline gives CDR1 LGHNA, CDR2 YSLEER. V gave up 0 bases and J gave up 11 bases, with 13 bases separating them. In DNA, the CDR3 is TGCGCCAGCAGCCAAGAGCTTGGGCGAGAGCAGTACTTC. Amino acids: CASSQELGREQYF.

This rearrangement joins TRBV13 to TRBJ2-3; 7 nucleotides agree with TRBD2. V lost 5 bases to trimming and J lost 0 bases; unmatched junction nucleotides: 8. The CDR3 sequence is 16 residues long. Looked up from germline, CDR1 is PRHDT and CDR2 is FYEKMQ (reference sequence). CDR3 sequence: CASSPGGGGSTDTQYF. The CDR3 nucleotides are TGTGCCAGCAGCCCGGGCGGGGGAGGAAGCACAGATACGCAGTATTTT.

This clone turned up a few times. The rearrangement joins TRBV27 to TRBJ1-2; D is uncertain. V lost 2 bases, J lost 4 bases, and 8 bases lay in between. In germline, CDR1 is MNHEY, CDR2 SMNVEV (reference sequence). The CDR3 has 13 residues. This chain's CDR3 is CASSLTSTYGYTF. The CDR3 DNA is TGTGCCAGCAGTTTAACCTCTACCTATGGCTACACCTTC.

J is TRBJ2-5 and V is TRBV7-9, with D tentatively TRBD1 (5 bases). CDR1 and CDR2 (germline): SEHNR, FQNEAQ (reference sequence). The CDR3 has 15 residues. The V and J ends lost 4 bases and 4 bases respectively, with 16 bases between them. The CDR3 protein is CASSSTTQEPETQYF. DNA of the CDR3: TGTGCCAGCAGCTCAACTACACAGGAGCCAGAGACCCAGTACTTC.

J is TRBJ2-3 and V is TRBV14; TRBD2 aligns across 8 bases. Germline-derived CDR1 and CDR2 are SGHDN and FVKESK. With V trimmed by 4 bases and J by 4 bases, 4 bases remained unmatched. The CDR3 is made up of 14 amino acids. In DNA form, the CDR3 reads TGTGCCAGCAGCCTCGGGGGGGCAGCAGATACGCAGTATTTT. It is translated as CASSLGGAADTQYF.

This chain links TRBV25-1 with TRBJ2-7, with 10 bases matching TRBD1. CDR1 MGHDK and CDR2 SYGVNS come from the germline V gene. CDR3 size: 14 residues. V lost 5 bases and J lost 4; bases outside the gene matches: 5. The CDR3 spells CASSKSGQGYEQYF. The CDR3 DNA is TGTGCCAGCAGTAAGTCGGGACAGGGGTACGAGCAGTACTTC.

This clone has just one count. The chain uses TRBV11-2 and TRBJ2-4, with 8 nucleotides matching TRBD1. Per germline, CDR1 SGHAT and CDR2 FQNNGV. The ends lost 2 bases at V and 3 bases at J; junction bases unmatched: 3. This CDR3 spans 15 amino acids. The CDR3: CASSLQGANKNIQYF. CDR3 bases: TGTGCCAGCAGCTTACAGGGGGCCAACAAAAACATTCAGTACTTC. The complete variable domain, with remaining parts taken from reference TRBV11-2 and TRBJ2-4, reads EAGVAQSPRYKIIEKRQSVAFWCNPISGHATLYWYQQILGQGPKLLIQFQNNGVVDDSQLPKDRFSAERLKGVDSTLKIQPAKLEDSAVYLCASSLQGANKNIQYFGAGTRLSVL.

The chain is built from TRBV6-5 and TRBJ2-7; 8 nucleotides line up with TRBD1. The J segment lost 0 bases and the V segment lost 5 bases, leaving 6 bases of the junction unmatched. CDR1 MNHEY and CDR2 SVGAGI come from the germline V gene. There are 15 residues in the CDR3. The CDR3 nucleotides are TGTGCCAGCAGTACATCCGGACAGGGCTCCTACGAGCAGTACTTC. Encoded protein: CASSTSGQGSYEQYF.

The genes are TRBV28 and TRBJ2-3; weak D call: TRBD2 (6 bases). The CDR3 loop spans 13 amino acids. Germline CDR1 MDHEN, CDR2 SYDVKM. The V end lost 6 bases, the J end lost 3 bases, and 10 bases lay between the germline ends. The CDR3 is CASRGGGTDTQYF. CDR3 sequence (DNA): TGTGCCAGCAGGGGTGGAGGGACAGATACGCAGTATTTT.